This T cell receptor (beta chain) was documented in a study of shared clonotypes between healthy human individuals. Notes on the study in general: The genetic and exposure-history diversity represented was limited by few donors.

Several immunoSEQ 96-well plates shared each subset's DNA, each plate a replicate. Measured with immunoSEQ multiplex PCR; TCRdb has only the in-frame clones, and not every one. This table has about 2 million clones, around 95% appearing once. CDR1 SGHRS and CDR2 YFSETQ come from the germline V gene. This CDR3 is 15 amino acids long. The trim removed 0 bases at V and 9 bases at J, leaving 6 bases unmatched. This clone was seen just once. The antigen is not known. Sequencing was done on a sample of naive CD4+ T cells sorted from blood. Subset here: CD45RA+ positively selected. This clonotype originated in a young man in good health. This rearrangement joins TRBV5-1 to TRBJ1-6, with TRBD1 identical over 7 bases. Here the CDR3 reads CASSLETGSSSPLHF. CDR3 bases: TGCGCCAGCAGCTTGGAGACAGGGTCGAGTTCACCCCTCCACTTT.